This T cell receptor (beta chain) was profiled in a study of blood T cell repertoires in COVID-19. Study in general: From the United States, Italy and Spain came samples of acute and convalescent COVID-19. T cells, B-cell-depleted T cells, or PBMCs provided the cDNA or gDNA that served as material.

CDR3 size: 14 residues. Germline loops: CDR1 KGHSY, CDR2 FQNENV. The V and J ends lost 0 bases and 9 bases respectively, with 14 bases between them. While infection was still active, Seattle patients were enrolled and then followed longitudinally. Only a few counts were recorded for this clone. Using immunoSEQ multiplex PCR, the repertoire was profiled, and TCRdb retains in-frame clones only, with some absent. The sample records approximately 530,000 clones, about 88% being singletons. This chain connects TRBV16 to TRBJ1-1, with TRBD1 as a possible D gene (6 bases). Sequencing input: peripheral blood. The source of this sequence is a woman between 50 and 59 years old with COVID-19, enrolled during active disease. CDR3 DNA: TGTGCCAGCAGCCAATCGATGGCAGGGGAGCAAGCTTTCTTT. Translated, it gives CASSQSMAGEQAFF.